A single sample is the source of the 13 T cell receptor beta chains below, sequenced in a study of T cell repertoires in cytomegalovirus infection. Using its own MiXCR run on the reads, TCRdb lists one record per CDR3 protein. The sample lists some 940,000 distinct CDR3 sequences; around a third were seen once. Their cognate antigens are unknown. This specimen was cultured CD8+ T cells from PBMCs, taken from culture after CMV antigen stimulation. Source of these receptors: a human donor in good health (CMV status not recorded). Some clones in this sample may be carry-over from other donors' samples.

The gene calls are TRBV5-6 and TRBJ1-1; D uncertain. The germline CDR1 and CDR2 sequences are SGHDT and YYEEEE. The CDR3 totals 15 residues. V was trimmed by 0 bases and J by 1 base, leaving 10 bases between them. This chain's CDR3 is CASSLGRVWNTEAFF. For the CDR3, the DNA is TGTGCCAGCAGCTTGGGAAGGGTCTGGAACACTGAAGCTTTCTTT.

This clonotype was seen only a few times. The V gene is TRBV11-2, the J gene TRBJ2-2; D is unclear. This CDR3 region has 17 residues. The germline V gene has CDR1 SGHAT and CDR2 FQNNGV. Trimming pared 1 base from V and 4 bases from J, leaving 16 bases between. The CDR3 reads CASSLGGTRSSTGELFF. The CDR3 nucleotides are TGTGCCAGCAGCTTAGGTGGTACTCGTTCTAGCACCGGGGAGCTGTTTTTT.

This chain joins TRBV6-5 and TRBJ1-4; D is perhaps TRBD1 (6 bases). The V gene lost 3 bases and the J gene lost 5 bases, with 10 bases spanning the gap. Looked up from germline, CDR1 is MNHEY and CDR2 is SVGAGI. The CDR3 consists of 14 residues. This chain's CDR3 is CASSYERGNEKLFF. The CDR3 bases are TGTGCCAGCAGTTATGAAAGGGGGAATGAAAAACTGTTTTTT.

In its sample, this clonotype was seen a few times. The rearrangement links TRBV4-1 to TRBJ1-6, with D perhaps TRBD1 (6 bases). V lost 3 bases to trimming and J lost 11 bases, with 29 bases between them. The CDR3 sequence is 19 residues long. The germline gives CDR1 MGHRA, CDR2 YSYEKL. The chain's CDR3 is CASSHPSEGGPRGIPPLHF. The CDR3 DNA sequence: TGCGCCAGCAGCCACCCCTCTGAAGGGGGGCCCAGGGGTATTCCACCCCTCCACTTT.

At least ten counts were recorded for this clonotype. V is TRBV12-3 or TRBV12-4 and J is TRBJ2-3; TRBD1 is a possible D gene (6 bases). V was shortened by 3 bases and J by 4 bases, with 14 bases between the two germline ends. The CDR3 is 15 amino acids. The CDR3: CASSLGRGVSDTQYF. The CDR3 DNA reads TGTGCCAGCAGTTTGGGCAGGGGAGTCTCAGATACGCAGTATTTT.

The rearrangement links TRBV2 to TRBJ1-1; D call uncertain. The germline V and J ends were trimmed by 4 bases and 6 bases, with 9 bases remaining between them. The CDR3 is 12 amino acids. Looked up from germline, CDR1 is SNHLY and CDR2 is FYNNEI. CDR3 DNA: TGTGCCAGCAGTGGTAGTCGGGCTGAAGCTTTCTTT. This encodes CASSGSRAEAFF.

This chain links TRBV5-1 with TRBJ2-1; 9 positions agree with TRBD2. The CDR3 consists of 16 residues. Germline loops: CDR1 SGHRS, CDR2 YFSETQ. The V segment lost 1 base and the J segment 4 bases; nucleotides outside the gene matches: 6. For the CDR3, the DNA is TGCGCCAGCAGCTTGTTAGCAGCGGGGGGTTACAATGAGCAGTTCTTC. Its protein product is CASSLLAAGGYNEQFF.

V usage is TRBV4-1 and J usage is TRBJ2-2, with D perhaps TRBD1 or TRBD2 (5 bases each). V was shortened by 4 bases and J by 2 bases, with 14 bases between the two germline ends. This CDR3 region has 16 residues. Looked up from germline, CDR1 is MGHRA and CDR2 is YSYEKL. CDR3 amino acids: CASSPPGRINTGELFF. In DNA, the CDR3 is TGCGCCAGCAGCCCACCGGGACGGATCAACACCGGGGAGCTGTTTTTT.

V usage is TRBV27 and J usage is TRBJ2-5; D not certain. The CDR3 extends over 14 amino acids. In germline, CDR1 is MNHEY, CDR2 SMNVEV (reference sequence). Trimming took off 5 bases at V and 3 bases at J, with 13 bases between the two ends. CDR3 sequence reads: CASSPSYLKETQYF. CDR3 in DNA: TGTGCCAGCAGTCCCTCCTACCTGAAAGAGACCCAGTACTTC.

The sample holds a few counts of this clonotype. CDR3 in DNA: TGTGCCAGCAGCCAACGGACTAGCGGGGGGATCTACGAGCAGTACTTC. Residues: CASSQRTSGGIYEQYF. The chain links TRBV14 to TRBJ2-7, with 14 bases fitting TRBD2. CDR3 length: 16 amino acids. With 2 bases clipped from V and 3 bases from J, the junction kept 3 bases outside the gene matches. In germline, CDR1 is SGHDN, CDR2 FVKESK.

A few counts support this clonotype. The chain employs TRBV5-6 and TRBJ1-1; D is ambiguous. Trimming removed 9 bases from V and 1 base from J, with 10 bases in between. This CDR3 contains 12 residues. Germline values: CDR1 SGHDT, CDR2 YYEEEE. The CDR3 DNA reads TGTGCCACCGGACTTGGGAACACTGAAGCTTTCTTT. Amino acid sequence: CATGLGNTEAFF.

This clonotype was observed a few times. This sequence joins TRBV12-5 and TRBJ2-2, with a tentative D call TRBD1 (5 bases). Germline CDR1 LGHNT, CDR2 FRNRAP. The CDR3 totals 15 residues. V lost 3 bases and J lost 1, with 9 bases in between. CDR3 sequence reads: CASGFQTENTGELFF. CDR3 in DNA: TGTGCTAGTGGTTTCCAGACAGAGAACACCGGGGAGCTGTTTTTT.

The chain has TRBV3-1 and TRBJ1-6; D gene unclear. The CDR3 is made up of 18 amino acids. With 0 bases removed from V and 7 bases from J, the gap between germline ends came to 19 bases. Germline CDR1 reads LGHDT; CDR2 reads YNNKEL (reference sequence). The CDR3 sequence is CASSQDSDLRGDNSPLHF. CDR3 nucleotides: TGTGCCAGCAGCCAAGATTCGGACCTCCGAGGTGACAATTCACCCCTCCACTTT.